What follows is one T cell receptor (beta chain) and its context. The sample originates from a study of T cells after yellow fever vaccination. TCRdb analysed the 5' RACE reads with MiXCR anew, one entry per CDR3 protein. The table lists about 350,000 distinct CDR3 sequences, approximately 13% of them singletons. The CDR3 length is 15 residues. The trim removed 2 bases at V and 3 bases at J, leaving 3 bases unmatched. The source was CD4+ T cells sorted from PBMCs, collected 15 days after the yellow fever booster vaccination. The source is a man between 18 and 35 years old who received the YFV17D yellow fever vaccine. V usage is TRBV12-3 or TRBV12-4 and J usage is TRBJ2-3, with 9 bases identical to TRBD1. The CDR3 DNA is TGTGCCAGCAGTTTATACAGGGGGCGAACAGATACGCAGTATTTT. This codes for CASSLYRGRTDTQYF.